Presented here are 14 T cell receptor beta chains from one specimen sequenced in a study of blood T cell repertoires in COVID-19. Sequencing was performed with immunoSEQ multiplex PCR; in TCRdb, only in-frame clones are kept and a portion is missing. The sample records some 140,000 clones, about 78% being singletons. Sequencing input: peripheral blood. The source of these receptors is a man between 60 and 70 years old who had recovered from COVID-19.

V and J are TRBV18 and TRBJ1-2, with unresolved D. The CDR3 sequence is 14 residues long. Germline V CDR1 and CDR2: KGHSH, LQKENI. Between the trimmed V and J ends, which lost 2 bases and 0 bases, there was a span of 7 bases. Here the CDR3 reads CASSPSDPNYGYTF. The CDR3 DNA reads TGTGCCAGCTCACCAAGCGACCCTAACTATGGCTACACCTTC.

This chain joins TRBV5-6 and TRBJ2-5; 7 bases line up with TRBD1. The germline V gene has CDR1 SGHDT and CDR2 YYEEEE. Trimming removed 4 bases from V and 7 bases from J; junction bases left unmatched: 10. The CDR3 spans 14 residues. The CDR3 DNA is TGTGCCAGCAGCCCCCGGACAGGCGTTGGGACCCAGTACTTC. Translated, it gives CASSPRTGVGTQYF.

The chain carries TRBV18 and TRBJ1-2; D uncertain. This CDR3 is 13 amino acids long. V lost 5 bases, J lost 6 bases, and 13 bases lay in between. Per the germline V gene, CDR1 is KGHSH and CDR2 is LQKENI. Here the CDR3 reads CASSEIQTDGYTF. The CDR3 nucleotides are TGTGCCAGCTCAGAAATTCAAACAGATGGCTACACCTTC.

The J gene is TRBJ1-4, the V gene TRBV5-1; D possibly corresponds to TRBD1 (5 bases). The CDR3 covers 15 residues. Germline CDR1 SGHRS, CDR2 YFSETQ. V was trimmed by 4 bases and J by 7 bases, leaving 17 bases between them. The CDR3 nucleotides read TGCGCCAGCAGCACCCGGGCTATCCAGGGTGAAAAACTGTTTTTT. Translation gives CASSTRAIQGEKLFF.

The V gene is TRBV10-3, the J gene TRBJ1-2; TRBD1 agrees at 8 bases. In germline, CDR1 is ENHRY, CDR2 SYGVKD. The ends lost 2 bases at V and 5 bases at J; junction bases unmatched: 4. CDR3 length equals 14 residues. The CDR3 protein is CAISEGQGGYGYTF. CDR3 coding DNA: TGTGCCATCAGTGAGGGACAGGGAGGGTATGGCTACACCTTC.

The chain joins TRBV7-2 to TRBJ1-3, with 11 bases that match TRBD1. The germline V gene has CDR1 SGHTA and CDR2 FQGNSA. This CDR3 spans 15 amino acids. Trimming cost V 5 bases and J 5 bases; bases outside gene matches: 5. CDR3 protein: CASSQDRGRRNTIYF. The CDR3 DNA reads as TGTGCCAGCAGCCAGGACAGGGGGCGAAGAAACACCATATATTTT.

The genes are TRBV19 and TRBJ2-4; D possibly corresponds to TRBD2 (6 bases). With 5 bases removed from V and 2 bases from J, the gap between germline ends came to 16 bases. Germline CDR1 LNHDA, CDR2 SQIVND (reference sequence). This CDR3 is 16 amino acids long. The CDR3 protein is CASSFYTGGPKNIQYF. In DNA form, the CDR3 reads TGTGCCAGTAGTTTCTACACCGGGGGACCCAAAAACATTCAGTACTTC.

In this sample, this clone turned up once. This chain connects TRBV29-1 to TRBJ1-2; the match to TRBD1 covers 11 bases. V trimming: 2 bases; J trimming: 0 bases; junction bases outside the gene matches: 5. Germline lookup yields CDR1 SQVTM and CDR2 ANQGSEA. The CDR3 is made up of 16 amino acids. The CDR3 loop is CSVERTGGSPNYGYTF. The CDR3 DNA reads TGCAGCGTTGAAAGGACAGGGGGCAGCCCTAACTATGGCTACACCTTC.

The rearrangement joins TRBV5-1 to TRBJ1-1; D may be TRBD1 (5 bases). The germline gives CDR1 SGHRS, CDR2 YFSETQ. CDR3 length equals 13 residues. The V and J ends lost 2 bases and 5 bases respectively, with 10 bases between them. CDR3 DNA sequence: TGCGCCAGCAGCTTAAACCGACAGACTGAAGCTTTCTTT. Its protein is CASSLNRQTEAFF.

This sequence joins TRBV6-2 or TRBV6-3 and TRBJ1-1; D may be TRBD1 (5 bases). CDR1 MNHEY and CDR2 SVGEGT come from the germline V gene. V was cut by 3 bases and J by 0 bases, with 14 bases left in between. This CDR3 contains 16 residues. The CDR3 reads CASSYPPGVLNTEAFF. CDR3 bases: TGTGCCAGCAGTTATCCTCCGGGGGTCCTGAACACTGAAGCTTTCTTT.

The gene calls are TRBV6-5 and TRBJ2-2, with 9 bases aligning to TRBD1. The junction had 7 bases not matched to a gene; V was cut back by 6 bases and J by 5 bases. Germline CDR1 is MNHEY and CDR2 is SVGAGI. CDR3 length: 15 residues. The CDR3 DNA reads TGTGCCAGCAGGAAACGGACAGGGGTAACCGGGGAGCTGTTTTTT. Translating gives CASRKRTGVTGELFF.

V and J are TRBV5-4 and TRBJ1-2; 7 nucleotides align to TRBD1. CDR1 and CDR2 from the germline V gene are SGHNT and YYREEE (reference sequence). Germline trimming cut 4 bases from V and 0 bases from J; bases unmatched to any gene: 3. There are 14 residues in the CDR3. The CDR3 DNA sequence: TGTGCCAGCAGCCCAGGGGGTTCTAACTATGGCTACACCTTC. Its translation: CASSPGGSNYGYTF.

The genes are TRBV19 and TRBJ2-7; 8 bases are a match to TRBD2. The CDR3 spans 14 residues. Unmatched junction bases numbered 10, after V lost 6 bases and J lost 6 bases. CDR1 and CDR2 (germline): LNHDA, SQIVND (reference sequence). This CDR3 reads CASSLGTSFGEQYF. The CDR3 DNA is TGTGCCAGTAGCTTAGGGACTAGTTTCGGCGAGCAGTACTTC.

This chain links TRBV29-1 with TRBJ2-2, with D possibly TRBD2 on 5 matching bases. This CDR3 spans 14 amino acids. Trimming removed 5 bases from V and 2 bases from J, with 12 bases in between. Germline V gene lookup returns CDR1 SQVTM and CDR2 ANQGSEA. As DNA, the CDR3 is TGCAGCGTTTCGACACTAGGTAACACCGGGGAGCTGTTTTTT. Translating gives CSVSTLGNTGELFF.